The 6 T cell receptor beta chains given below trace back to one sample, sequenced in a study of technical replicates of blood from a few donors. TCRdb's copy holds only in-frame clones and misses some; the assay was immunoSEQ multiplex PCR. The sample shows about 89,000 clones, 90% to 95% of them seen only once. Sequences were obtained from T cells isolated from PBMCs. The receptors come from a human donor in good health.

V is TRBV13 and J is TRBJ1-5, with TRBD1 identical over 8 bases. V was clipped by 5 bases and J by 10 bases; unmatched bases: 7. This CDR3 has 13 residues. Germline loops: CDR1 PRHDT, CDR2 FYEKMQ (reference sequence). CDR3: CASSSGQGTPQHF. In DNA form, the CDR3 reads TGTGCCAGCAGCAGCGGACAGGGTACCCCCCAGCATTTT.

V usage is TRBV28 and J usage is TRBJ2-7; D remains ambiguous. The V gene's germline CDR1 is MDHEN and CDR2 SYDVKM. This CDR3 has 14 amino acids. Deletions cut 7 bases from V and 5 bases from J, with 18 bases between. CDR3 nucleotide sequence: TGTGCCAGCACGAGTATCTATGATGAAAACGAGCAGTACTTC. This gives the protein CASTSIYDENEQYF.

This clone came up once. This chain links TRBV4-1 with TRBJ2-5, with a tentative D call TRBD2 (5 bases). V lost 1 base and J 5 bases, leaving 8 bases between the germline ends. This CDR3 spans 13 amino acids. Germline CDR1 MGHRA, CDR2 YSYEKL. CDR3 in amino acids: CASSQAGGETQYF. CDR3 nucleotide sequence: TGCGCCAGCAGCCAAGCCGGCGGGGAGACCCAGTACTTC.

The rearrangement joins TRBV27 to TRBJ2-4; D may be TRBD2 (7 bases). The CDR3 length is 17 residues. The germline gives CDR1 MNHEY, CDR2 SMNVEV (reference sequence). The V gene lost 1 base and the J gene lost 6 bases, with 19 bases spanning the gap. CDR3 bases: TGTGCCAGCAGTTTATTAGGGGGGGCCCAAGGGGGAAACATTCAGTACTTC. Translated, it gives CASSLLGGAQGGNIQYF.

CDR3 sequence reads: CASSSSGAGGPYGTGELFF. In DNA form, the CDR3 reads TGTGCCAGCAGCTCCTCCGGAGCGGGAGGGCCATATGGCACCGGGGAGCTGTTTTTT. The chain recombines TRBV21-1 with TRBJ2-2; TRBD2 is the table's D call and was not checked against the DNA. TRBV21-1 is shown as a pseudogene. The CDR3 loop spans 19 amino acids.

The V and J genes are TRBV19 and TRBJ1-2; 8 positions agree with TRBD1. Looked up from germline, CDR1 is LNHDA and CDR2 is SQIVND (reference sequence). This CDR3 has 15 amino acids. The V and J ends lost 6 bases and 1 base, in that order; junction bases with no gene match: 7. CDR3 amino acids: CASRPGQGGNYGYTF. The CDR3 coding sequence is TGTGCCAGTAGACCAGGACAGGGAGGTAACTATGGCTACACCTTC.